This TCR beta chain was found in a study of CXCR3-negative and CXCR3-positive naive CD8 T cells (dated by TCRdb to the late 2010s). Looking at the study overall: In total, 130 million to 150 million TRB reads were obtained, or roughly 1.5 +/- 0.3 million reads per library. Diversity and physicochemical repertoire analyses were performed on some eleven donors pooled from two independent experiments. For the TRBV-TRBJ cluster analysis, the naive subsets came from 5 donors, while the memory cells came from 3 donors. On the study overall, not on this receptor specifically: Compared with CXCR3-negative naive cells, CXCR3-positive naive cells had TRB CDR3s with higher hydrophobicity (lower Kidera factor 4), lower energy, and higher strength and volume indices. Repertoire diversity was comparably high in both naive subsets but much lower in memory CD8+ T cells. TRBV-TRBJ usage was similar between naive CXCR3-negative and CXCR3-positive cells from the same donor, while memory cells showed distinct patterns. Because surface CD5, which has been linked to self-reactivity in mice, was comparable between naive subsets, TCR interaction strength was also inferred from TRB CDR3 physicochemical properties. Freshly isolated PBMCs were used for most assays because CXCR3 expression went down partially after cryopreservation.

The sequencer listed for this sample is NextSeq 550. The Human TCR Profiling Kit (MiLaboratory) was used to make UMI-labeled 5' RACE TRB cDNA libraries. The full amount of extracted RNA was used for cDNA synthesis, and the full amount of resulting cDNA was used for PCR amplification. Libraries were prepared in parallel using an identical number of PCR cycles. From the authors' description of their analysis: MIGEC and MiXCR extracted about 53,000 +/- 10,000 unique UMI-labeled TRB cDNA molecules per library, requiring at least two reads per UMI. Each library averaged about 37,000 +/- 9,700 functional in-frame TRB CDR3 nucleotide clonotypes without stop codons. After each sample was downsampled to 5000 UMI-labeled TRB molecules, VDJtools was used to calculate diversity metrics such as normalized Shannon-Wiener and Chao1. VDJtools computed clonotype-size-weighted physicochemical properties of the central five CDR3 residues: interaction energy, strength, volume and Kidera factor 4. TCRdb reprocessed the reads, and each CDR3 protein sequence is entered once, without DNA. TCRdb assigned the V and J calls; the authors' analysis was not used. In this sample's table one finds tens of thousands of distinct CDR3 sequences. Of the sample, 1.6% is held by the ten largest clones.

For each CD8+ T cell subset, flow sorting was done in triplicate, and a few hundred thousand cells per subset went directly into RLT lysis buffer. Naive CD8+ T cells were defined stringently as CD45RO-CCR7+CD27+CD95- to exclude memory contaminants. Peripheral blood mononuclear cells were isolated from buffy coats using standard density gradient centrifugation. Naive CXCR3-negative and CXCR3-positive CD8+ T cells were flow-sorted using a FACSAria III. Total RNA was extracted from sorted cells with an RNeasy Mini Kit. Counted from cysteine to phenylalanine, this CDR3 has 12 amino acids. Only the protein sequence is given. Reading the germline V gene gives CDR1 SQVTM and CDR2 ANQGSEA. To note about this clonotype: No antigen is known for it.

The specimen was naive CXCR3- CD8+ T cells from blood. Taken with the paper, the label for cell subset or site translates to: CD45RO-CCR7+CD27+CD95- naive CD8+ T cells lacking CXCR3 (TNR3-). The sequence links TRBV29-1 to TRBJ1-1; TCRdb lists TRBD1, though no DNA is available to test this call. This TCR came from a human donor in good health. Some clones in this sample may be carry-over from other donors' samples. CDR3 loop: CSVLPGNTEAFF.